This TCR beta chain was found in a study of shared clonotypes between healthy human individuals. Across the study: The study drew on two women and three men aged 18 to 49 as donors. Study conclusions and caveats: Unshared clonotypes carried lower generation probabilities than those common to all four donors. Depth was large, yet rarefaction showed that sorted-subset sequencing was incomplete.

As for this clone: Antigen: not known.

The V gene end was trimmed by 5 bases and the J gene end by 5 bases; junction bases not matched to a gene: 1. The CDR3 covers 13 residues. CDR1 is GTSNPN, CDR2 SVGIG, per germline (reference sequence). Donors comprised healthy HIV-negative adults lacking recent acute infections or vaccinations. Assay: immunoSEQ multiplex PCR; the TCRdb copy retains only in-frame clones and omits some. The sample lists around 700,000 clones, roughly 78% seen once, with approximately 1.8% in the top ten. The sample consisted of memory CD4+ T cells sorted from blood. This sample's subset: CD45RA-negative fraction. This TCR derives from a woman aged 25-40 years in good health. The chain couples TRBV30 to TRBJ2-3; 13 bases map to TRBD2. In DNA form, the CDR3 reads TGTGCCTGGGGACTAGCGGGAGTAGATACGCAGTATTTT. It encodes CAWGLAGVDTQYF.